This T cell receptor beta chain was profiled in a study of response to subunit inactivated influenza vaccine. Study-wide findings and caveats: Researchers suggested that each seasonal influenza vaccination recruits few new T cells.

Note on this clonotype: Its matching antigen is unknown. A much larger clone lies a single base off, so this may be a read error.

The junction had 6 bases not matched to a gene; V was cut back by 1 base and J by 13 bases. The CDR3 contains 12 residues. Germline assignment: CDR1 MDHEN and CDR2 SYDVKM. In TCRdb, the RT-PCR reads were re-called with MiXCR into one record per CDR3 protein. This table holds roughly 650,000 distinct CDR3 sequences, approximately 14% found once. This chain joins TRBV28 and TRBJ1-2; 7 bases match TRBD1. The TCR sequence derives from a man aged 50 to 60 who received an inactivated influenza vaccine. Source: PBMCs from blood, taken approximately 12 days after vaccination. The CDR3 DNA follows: TGTGCCAGCAGTTTATTATTAGGGGGCCCCACCTTC. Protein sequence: CASSLLLGGPTF.